This T cell receptor (beta chain) was profiled in a study of blood T cell repertoires in COVID-19. This table comes from immunoSEQ multiplex PCR, and its TCRdb copy is limited to in-frame clones, with some not included. The sample comprises about 300,000 clones, 75% to 95% of which are singletons, and more than 0.95% rests with the top ten. Two negative PCRs, clearance, or symptom resolution were required of recovered Cohort 3 donors. This clone was observed once. Germline CDR1 LNHNV, CDR2 YYDKDF (reference sequence). The CDR3 consists of 16 residues. Trimming pared 0 bases from V and 3 bases from J, leaving 14 bases between.

The source material was PBMCs or T cells enriched from blood (not recorded which). The chain carries TRBV15 and TRBJ1-2, with D unclear. The receptor was isolated from a woman in her thirties who had recovered from COVID-19. In nucleotides, the CDR3 is TGTGCCACCAGCAGAGAAACGTCGCCGGCGGACTATGGCTACACCTTC. It specifies CATSRETSPADYGYTF. Variable domain in full (rest from reference TRBV15 and TRBJ1-2): DAMVIQNPRYQVTQFGKPVTLSCSQTLNHNVMYWYQQKSSQAPKLLFHYYDKDFNNEADTPDNFQSRRPNTSFCFLDIRSPGLGDTAMYLCATSRETSPADYGYTFGSGTRLTVV.